These T cell receptor beta chains were read from a single sample in a study of blood T cell repertoires in COVID-19. Here immunoSEQ multiplex PCR was the method, and the copy in TCRdb shows in-frame clones only, minus some. Of hundreds of thousands of clones in the sample, roughly 87% were seen once. Sequencing was done on a sample of peripheral blood. All receptors derive from a man aged 60 to 75 who had recovered from COVID-19. Each CDR3 is given with its conserved first and last residue. A D gene is named only where the DNA matches it firmly. Clone size is given for some rows only: seen once, a few or many times, or a class if the clone is expanded.

j_call clone_size d_call v_call cdr3_nt cdr3_aa
TRBJ2-7 - - TRBV19 TGTGCCAGCTCAGCTCCCGGGTCCTACGAGCAGTACTTC CASSAPGSYEQYF
TRBJ1-6 - TRBD1 TRBV6-5 TGTGCCAGCCGACTTCCAGGGGGCACATCACCCCTCCACTTT CASRLPGGTSPLHF
TRBJ1-2 - TRBD1 TRBV6-5 TGTGCCAGCAGTTACTCGCGAGACAGGGGAGGCTACACCTTC CASSYSRDRGGYTF
TRBJ2-1 - - TRBV18 TGTGCCAGCTCACCCGGTGTGGGCGTTGAGCAGTTCTTC CASSPGVGVEQFF
TRBJ2-3 - - TRBV21-1 TGTGCCAGCAGCAAAGTTAATCTGCCTAGCGGGGCCCCTAGCACAGATACGCAGTATTTT CASSKVNLPSGAPSTDTQYF
TRBJ2-1 once - TRBV24-1 TGTGCCACCAGTGATTCTACAGGGATCTCCTACAATGAGCAGTTCTTC CATSDSTGISYNEQFF
TRBJ2-1 - TRBD1 TRBV7-2 TGTGCCAGCAGCGCCCGGGACAGGGGTCTAAATGAGCAGTTCTTC CASSARDRGLNEQFF
TRBJ1-2 - TRBD1 TRBV24-1 TGTGCCACCAGTGACACCGGGACAGGATATGGCTACACCTTC CATSDTGTGYGYTF
TRBJ1-1 once - TRBV6-5 TGTGCCAGCAAACGGGACACTGAAGCTTTCTTT CASKRDTEAFF
TRBJ2-1 - - TRBV7-8 TGTGCCAGCAGCTTAGGTGGCAGCGCGAACAATGAGCAGTTCTTC CASSLGGSANNEQFF
TRBJ2-3 - TRBD1 TRBV25-1 TGTGCCAGCAGTGGTCAGGGGGCAGATACGCAGTATTTT CASSGQGADTQYF
TRBJ1-2 - - TRBV7-9 TGTGCCAGCAGCTTACCCGAGACATACGGCTACACCTTC CASSLPETYGYTF
TRBJ2-3 - TRBD2 TRBV5-1 TGCGCCAGCAGCTTGTGGCGGGGGACTGATACGCAGTATTTT CASSLWRGTDTQYF
TRBJ2-5 - - TRBV4-1 TGCGCCAGCAGCCCTCAACGCAGGATCCAAGAGACCCAGTACTTC CASSPQRRIQETQYF
TRBJ1-6 - TRBD1 TRBV28 TGTGCCAGCAGTAAAAGACAGGGGGTTAATTCACCCCTCCACTTT CASSKRQGVNSPLHF
TRBJ2-2 - TRBD1 TRBV5-1 TGCGCCAGCACGACAGGGGGCGTTAACACCGGGGAGCTGTTTTTT CASTTGGVNTGELFF
TRBJ1-6 - - TRBV11-2 TGTGCCAGCAGCCCTCTAACAGGGCACAATTCACCCCTCCACTTT CASSPLTGHNSPLHF
TRBJ1-2 - TRBD1 TRBV7-8 TGTGCCAGCAGCCCAAACGACAGGGCAGGTGGCTACACCTTC CASSPNDRAGGYTF
TRBJ1-5 - - TRBV5-1 TGCGCCAGCAGCTTGGGGAGGGAAGGTCAGCCCCAGCATTTT CASSLGREGQPQHF
TRBJ1-5 - - TRBV9 TGTGCCAGCAGCGCGGACTGGTTCGAACCCCAGCATTTT CASSADWFEPQHF
TRBJ2-7 - TRBD1 TRBV6-5 TGTGCCAGCAGTTCGGGGCAGGGGGCTTATAAGCAGTACTTC CASSSGQGAYKQYF
TRBJ2-1 - TRBD2 TRBV11-3 TGTGCCAGCAGCGCTCGACTAGCGGGGGGGCATGGTGAGCAGTTCTTC CASSARLAGGHGEQFF
TRBJ1-4 - - TRBV5-4 TGTGCCAGCAGCTTGAGGGGTAACGAAAAACTGTTTTTT CASSLRGNEKLFF
TRBJ1-6 - - TRBV5-1 TGCGCCAGCAGCTTGACGGCGGGGAATTCACCCCTCCACTTT CASSLTAGNSPLHF
TRBJ2-2 once TRBD1 TRBV5-6 TGTGCCAGCACCTCGGGGACAGGGATCACCGGGGAGCTGTTTTTT CASTSGTGITGELFF
TRBJ2-1 - TRBD1 TRBV7-6 TGTGCCAGCAGCTTAGCCATGGACAGGGTTTTCAATGAGCAGTTCTTC CASSLAMDRVFNEQFF
TRBJ1-2 - TRBD1 TRBV7-9 TGTGCCAGCAACGACCAAGTCAGGGGGCCTGGCTACACCTTC CASNDQVRGPGYTF
TRBJ2-1 once - TRBV29-1 TGCAGCGTTACGCATAGCTCCTACAATGAGCAGTTCTTC CSVTHSSYNEQFF
TRBJ1-1 - - TRBV7-9 TGTGCCAGCAGCCTTCAGGGGCCGAACACTGAAGCTTTCTTT CASSLQGPNTEAFF
TRBJ1-5 - - TRBV5-8 TGTGCCAGCAGCTTGTCAGGGGATGGACAGCCCCAGCATTTT CASSLSGDGQPQHF
TRBJ2-3 - TRBD1 TRBV19 TGTGCCAGTAGAGATGGACAGGCCACAGATACGCAGTATTTT CASRDGQATDTQYF
TRBJ1-3 - TRBD1 TRBV7-6 TGTGCCAGCAGCCGACAGGGCTCTGGAAACACCATATATTTT CASSRQGSGNTIYF
TRBJ1-4 - - TRBV6-6 TGTGCCAGCAGACGATACTATCCTGGGACGGAGAGGGAGGATGAAAAACTGTTTTTT CASRRYYPGTEREDEKLFF
TRBJ2-1 - - TRBV29-1 TGCAGCGTTGGTGAGCGCAATGAGCAGTTCTTC CSVGERNEQFF
TRBJ1-1 once TRBD1 TRBV6-2/TRBV6-3 TGTGCCAGCAGTTACTCGGACAGGGTGGTATCGGAAGCTTTCTTT CASSYSDRVVSEAFF
TRBJ1-2 - TRBD1 TRBV5-6 TGTGCCAGCAGCGATAGACTGGACAGGGGAAGGGGTGGCTACACCTTC CASSDRLDRGRGGYTF
TRBJ2-2 - - TRBV6-2/TRBV6-3 TGTGCCAGCAGCCCGGGACTTACGAACACCGGGGAGCTGTTTTTT CASSPGLTNTGELFF
TRBJ2-7 - TRBD2 TRBV28 TGTGCCAGCAGTTTATTGGGGGGGACCGTCAACGAGCAGTACTTC CASSLLGGTVNEQYF
TRBJ1-3 - TRBD1 TRBV28 TGTGCCAGCAGTTTATCCCCTGGGGGACAGACTTTCTTCTCTGGAAACACCATATATTTT CASSLSPGGQTFFSGNTIYF
TRBJ2-7 - TRBD2 TRBV5-1 TGCGCCAGCAGCTTGACCAGCGGGGGCTCCTACGAGCAGTACTTC CASSLTSGGSYEQYF
TRBJ1-5 - - TRBV19 TGTGCCAGTAGTAGTAGTGCGGCCCAGCATTTT CASSSSAAQHF
TRBJ1-2 once TRBD1 TRBV28 TGTGCCAGCAGTCCCCTGGGACAGGCTGGCTACACCTTC CASSPLGQAGYTF
TRBJ2-7 - - TRBV5-1 TGCGCCAGCAGCCTGGGGACATGGGTTTACGAGCAGTACTTC CASSLGTWVYEQYF